The entry below describes one TCR beta chain. Its antigen is as yet unknown. These data originate in a study of blood T cells in healthy people across ages. Study-wide points: Those diversity estimates obtained from one million T cells were thought to be underestimates.

It was with a sample-barcoded 5' primer and a J-beta primer mix that a second PCR of about 6 to 12 cycles was run. TCRdb re-called the 5' RACE reads through MiXCR, storing one row per CDR3 protein. The data contain approximately 800,000 distinct CDR3 sequences, around two thirds of them singletons. This CDR3 region has 13 residues. V shed 6 bases and J 4 bases; nucleotides not matched to a gene: 3. Germline-derived CDR1 and CDR2 are SQVTM and ANQGSEA. This chain uses TRBV29-1 with TRBJ2-3, with 11 bases identical to TRBD1. The specimen sequenced was blood. The sequence was collected from a man aged 30-40 years in good health. This CDR3 is CSVQGQGADTQYF. The CDR3 DNA sequence: TGCAGCGTCCAGGGACAGGGGGCAGATACGCAGTATTTT.